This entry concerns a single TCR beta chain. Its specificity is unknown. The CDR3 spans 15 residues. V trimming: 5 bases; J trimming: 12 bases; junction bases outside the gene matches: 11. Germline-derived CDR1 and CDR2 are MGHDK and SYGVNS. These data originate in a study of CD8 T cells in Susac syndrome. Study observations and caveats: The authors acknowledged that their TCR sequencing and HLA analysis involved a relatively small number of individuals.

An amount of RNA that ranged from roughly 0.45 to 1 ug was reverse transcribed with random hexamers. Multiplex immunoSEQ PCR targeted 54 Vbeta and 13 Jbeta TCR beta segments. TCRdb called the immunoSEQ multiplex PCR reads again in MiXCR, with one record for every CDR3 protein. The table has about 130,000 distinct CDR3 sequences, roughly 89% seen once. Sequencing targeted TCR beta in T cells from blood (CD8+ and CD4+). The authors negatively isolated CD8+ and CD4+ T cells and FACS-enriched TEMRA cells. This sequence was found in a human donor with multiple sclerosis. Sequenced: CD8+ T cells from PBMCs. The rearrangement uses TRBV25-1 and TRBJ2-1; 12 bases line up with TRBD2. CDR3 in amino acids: CASSPGLAGRRGQFF. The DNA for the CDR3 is TGTGCCAGCAGTCCGGGACTAGCGGGCCGGCGGGGGCAGTTCTTC.